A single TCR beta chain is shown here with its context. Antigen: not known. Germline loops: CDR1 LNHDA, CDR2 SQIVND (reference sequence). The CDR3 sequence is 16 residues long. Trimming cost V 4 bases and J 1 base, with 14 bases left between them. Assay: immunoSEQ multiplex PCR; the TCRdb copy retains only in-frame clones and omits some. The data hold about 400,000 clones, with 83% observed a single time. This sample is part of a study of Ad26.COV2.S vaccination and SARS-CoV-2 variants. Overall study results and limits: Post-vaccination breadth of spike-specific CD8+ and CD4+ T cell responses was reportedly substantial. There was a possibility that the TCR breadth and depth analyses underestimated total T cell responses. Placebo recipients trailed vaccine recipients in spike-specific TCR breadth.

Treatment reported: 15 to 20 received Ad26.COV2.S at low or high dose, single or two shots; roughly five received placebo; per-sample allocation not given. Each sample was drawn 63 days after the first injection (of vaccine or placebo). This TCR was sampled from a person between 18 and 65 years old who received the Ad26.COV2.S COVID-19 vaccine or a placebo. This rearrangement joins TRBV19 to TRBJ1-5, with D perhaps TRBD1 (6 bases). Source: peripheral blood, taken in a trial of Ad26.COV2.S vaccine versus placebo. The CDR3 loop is CASSTYTGTSNQPQHF. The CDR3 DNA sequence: TGTGCCAGTAGTACATATACCGGGACAAGCAATCAGCCCCAGCATTTT.